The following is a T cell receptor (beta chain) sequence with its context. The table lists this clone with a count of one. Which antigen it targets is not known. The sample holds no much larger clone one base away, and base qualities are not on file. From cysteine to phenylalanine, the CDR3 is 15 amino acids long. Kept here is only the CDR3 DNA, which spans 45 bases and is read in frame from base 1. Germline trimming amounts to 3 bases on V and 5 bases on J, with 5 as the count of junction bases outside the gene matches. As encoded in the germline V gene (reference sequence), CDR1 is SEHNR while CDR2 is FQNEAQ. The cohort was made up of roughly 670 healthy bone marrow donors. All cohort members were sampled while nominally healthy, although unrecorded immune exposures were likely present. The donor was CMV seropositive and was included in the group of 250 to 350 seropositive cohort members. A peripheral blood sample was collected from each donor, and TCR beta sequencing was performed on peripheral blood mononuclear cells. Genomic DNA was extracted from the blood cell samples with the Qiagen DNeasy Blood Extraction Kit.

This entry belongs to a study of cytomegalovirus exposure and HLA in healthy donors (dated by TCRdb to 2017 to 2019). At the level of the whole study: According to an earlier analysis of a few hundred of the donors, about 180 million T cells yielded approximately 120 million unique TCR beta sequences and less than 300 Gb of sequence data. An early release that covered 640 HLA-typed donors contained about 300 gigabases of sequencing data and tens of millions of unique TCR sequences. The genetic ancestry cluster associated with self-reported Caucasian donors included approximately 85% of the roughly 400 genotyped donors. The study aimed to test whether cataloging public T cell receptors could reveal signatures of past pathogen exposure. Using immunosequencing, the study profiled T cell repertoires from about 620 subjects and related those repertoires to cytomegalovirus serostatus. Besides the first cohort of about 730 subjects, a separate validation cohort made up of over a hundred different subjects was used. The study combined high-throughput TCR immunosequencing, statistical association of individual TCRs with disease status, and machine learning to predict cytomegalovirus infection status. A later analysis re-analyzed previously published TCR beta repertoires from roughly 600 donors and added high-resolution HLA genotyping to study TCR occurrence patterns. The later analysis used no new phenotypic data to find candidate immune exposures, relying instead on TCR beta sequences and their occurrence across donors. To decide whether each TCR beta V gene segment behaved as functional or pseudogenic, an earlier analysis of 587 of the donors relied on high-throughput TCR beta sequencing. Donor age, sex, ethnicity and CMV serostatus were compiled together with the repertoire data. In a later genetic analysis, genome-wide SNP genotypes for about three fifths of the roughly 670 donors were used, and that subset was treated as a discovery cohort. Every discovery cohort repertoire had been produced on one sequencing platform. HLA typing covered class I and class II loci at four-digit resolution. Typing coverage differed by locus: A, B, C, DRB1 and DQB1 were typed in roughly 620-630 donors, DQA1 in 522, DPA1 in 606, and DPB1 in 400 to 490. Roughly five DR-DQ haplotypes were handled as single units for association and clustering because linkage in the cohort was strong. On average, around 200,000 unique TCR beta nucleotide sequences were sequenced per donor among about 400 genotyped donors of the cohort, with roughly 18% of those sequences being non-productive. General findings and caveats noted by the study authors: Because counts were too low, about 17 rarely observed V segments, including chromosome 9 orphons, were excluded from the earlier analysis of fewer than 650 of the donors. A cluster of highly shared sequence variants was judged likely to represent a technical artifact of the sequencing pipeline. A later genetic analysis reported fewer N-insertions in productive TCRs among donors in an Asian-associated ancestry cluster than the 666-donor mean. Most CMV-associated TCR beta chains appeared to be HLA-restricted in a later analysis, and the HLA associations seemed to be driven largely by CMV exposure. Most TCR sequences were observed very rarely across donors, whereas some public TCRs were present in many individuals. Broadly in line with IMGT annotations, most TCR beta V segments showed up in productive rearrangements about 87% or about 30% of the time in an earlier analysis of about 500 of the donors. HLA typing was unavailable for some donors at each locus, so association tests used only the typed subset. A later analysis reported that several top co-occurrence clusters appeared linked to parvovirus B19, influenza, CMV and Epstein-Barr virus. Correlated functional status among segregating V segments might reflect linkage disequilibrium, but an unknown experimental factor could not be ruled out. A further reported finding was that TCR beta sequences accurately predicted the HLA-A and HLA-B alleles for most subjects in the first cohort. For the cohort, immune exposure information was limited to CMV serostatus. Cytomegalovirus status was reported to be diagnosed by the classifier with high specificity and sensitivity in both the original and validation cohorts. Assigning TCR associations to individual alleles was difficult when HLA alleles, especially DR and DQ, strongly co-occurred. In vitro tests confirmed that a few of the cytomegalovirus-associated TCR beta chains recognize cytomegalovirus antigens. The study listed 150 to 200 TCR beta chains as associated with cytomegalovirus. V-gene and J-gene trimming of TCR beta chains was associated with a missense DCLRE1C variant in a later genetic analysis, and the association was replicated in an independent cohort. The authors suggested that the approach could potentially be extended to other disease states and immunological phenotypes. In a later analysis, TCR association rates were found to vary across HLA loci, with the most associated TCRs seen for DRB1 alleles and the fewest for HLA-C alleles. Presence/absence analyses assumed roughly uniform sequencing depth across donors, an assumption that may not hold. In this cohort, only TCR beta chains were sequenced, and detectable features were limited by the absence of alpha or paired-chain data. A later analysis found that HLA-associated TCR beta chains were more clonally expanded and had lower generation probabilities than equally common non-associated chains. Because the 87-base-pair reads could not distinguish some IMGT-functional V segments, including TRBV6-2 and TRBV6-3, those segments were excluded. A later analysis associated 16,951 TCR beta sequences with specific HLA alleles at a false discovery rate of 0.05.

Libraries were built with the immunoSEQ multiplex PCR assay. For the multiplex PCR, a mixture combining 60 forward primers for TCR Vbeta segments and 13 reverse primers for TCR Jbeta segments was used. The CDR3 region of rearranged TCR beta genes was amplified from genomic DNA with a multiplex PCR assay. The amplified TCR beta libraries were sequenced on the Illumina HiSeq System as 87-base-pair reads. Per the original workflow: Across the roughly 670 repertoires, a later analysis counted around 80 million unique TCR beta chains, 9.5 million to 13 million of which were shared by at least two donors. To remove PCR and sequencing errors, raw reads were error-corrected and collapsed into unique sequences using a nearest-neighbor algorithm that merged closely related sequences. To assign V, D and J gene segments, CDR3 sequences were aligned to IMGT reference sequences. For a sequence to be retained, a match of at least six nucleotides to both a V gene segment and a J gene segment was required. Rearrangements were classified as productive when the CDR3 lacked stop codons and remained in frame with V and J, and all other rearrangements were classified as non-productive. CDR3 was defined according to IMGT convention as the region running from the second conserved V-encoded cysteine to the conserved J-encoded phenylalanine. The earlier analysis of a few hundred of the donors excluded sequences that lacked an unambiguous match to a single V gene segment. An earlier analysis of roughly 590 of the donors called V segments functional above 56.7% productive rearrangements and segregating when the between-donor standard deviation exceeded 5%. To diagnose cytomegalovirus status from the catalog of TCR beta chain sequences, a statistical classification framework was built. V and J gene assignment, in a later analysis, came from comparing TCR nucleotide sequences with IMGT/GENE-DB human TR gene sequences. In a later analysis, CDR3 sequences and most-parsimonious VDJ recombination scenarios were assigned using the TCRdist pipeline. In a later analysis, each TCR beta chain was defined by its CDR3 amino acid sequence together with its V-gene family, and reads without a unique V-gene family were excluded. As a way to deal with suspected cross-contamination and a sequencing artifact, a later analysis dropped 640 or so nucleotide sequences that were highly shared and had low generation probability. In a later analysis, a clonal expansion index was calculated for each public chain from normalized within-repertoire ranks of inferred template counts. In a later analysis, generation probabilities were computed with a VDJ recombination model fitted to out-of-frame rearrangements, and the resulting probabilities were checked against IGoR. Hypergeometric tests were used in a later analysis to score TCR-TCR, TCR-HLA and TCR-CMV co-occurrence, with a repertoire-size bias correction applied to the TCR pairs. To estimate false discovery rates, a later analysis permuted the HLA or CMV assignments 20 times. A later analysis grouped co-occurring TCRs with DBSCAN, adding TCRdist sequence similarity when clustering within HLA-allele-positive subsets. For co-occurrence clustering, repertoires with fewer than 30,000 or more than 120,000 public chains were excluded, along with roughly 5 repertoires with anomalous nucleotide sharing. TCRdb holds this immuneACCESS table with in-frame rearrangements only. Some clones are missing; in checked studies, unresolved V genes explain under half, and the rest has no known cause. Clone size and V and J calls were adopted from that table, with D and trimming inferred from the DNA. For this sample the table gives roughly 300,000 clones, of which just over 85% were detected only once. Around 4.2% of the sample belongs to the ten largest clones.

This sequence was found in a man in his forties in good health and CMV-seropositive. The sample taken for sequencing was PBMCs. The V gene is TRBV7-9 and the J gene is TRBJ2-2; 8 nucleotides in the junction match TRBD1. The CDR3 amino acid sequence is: CASSFPGGFTGELFF. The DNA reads TGTGCCAGCAGCTTCCCAGGGGGCTTTACCGGGGAGCTGTTTTTT. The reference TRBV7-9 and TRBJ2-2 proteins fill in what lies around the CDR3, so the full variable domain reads DTGVSQNPRHKITKRGQNVTFRCDPISEHNRLYWYRQTLGQGPEFLTYFQNEAQLEKSRLLSDRFSAERPKGSFSTLEIQRTEQGDSAMYLCASSFPGGFTGELFFGEGSRLTVL.